A single sample gave rise to the 4 T cell receptor beta chains below, sequenced in a study of T cell repertoires in aging, cancer and after chemotherapy. Peripheral blood genomic DNA, not sorted cells or RNA, was the template. Multiplex touch-down PCR with TRB-A/B primers amplified rearranged V-D-J TRB sequences. TCRdb re-derived calls from the multiplex PCR reads in MiXCR, one entry per CDR3 protein. The sample includes roughly 5,600 distinct CDR3 sequences, about a quarter seen only once; the top ten take roughly 30%. Sequencing was carried out using blood. Receptor source: a human donor with a solid tumor.

The rearrangement joins TRBV24-1 to TRBJ2-3, with D perhaps TRBD2 (6 bases). Per the germline V gene, CDR1 is KGHDR and CDR2 is SFDVKD. This CDR3 contains 13 residues. V lost 7 bases and J lost 6, with 13 bases in between. The chain's CDR3 is CATSPPGRDTQYF. In DNA form, the CDR3 reads TGTGCCACCAGCCCCCCGGGGAGGGATACGCAGTATTTT.

This clonotype showed up just a few times. This chain uses TRBV4-3 with TRBJ1-1, with unresolved D. The CDR3 has 13 residues. The V and J ends lost 2 bases and 0 bases respectively, with 4 bases between them. Germline lookup yields CDR1 LGHNA and CDR2 YSLEER. CDR3 amino acids: CASSQQMNTEAFF. CDR3 DNA sequence: TGCGCCAGCAGCCAACAGATGAACACTGAAGCTTTCTTT.

This chain joins TRBV2 and TRBJ2-2; D not certain. Germline CDR1 SNHLY, CDR2 FYNNEI. The V end was cut by 2 bases, the J end by 5 bases, with 3 bases between. The CDR3 has 12 residues. The CDR3 DNA reads as TGTGCCAGCAGTGAACTTACCGGGGAGCTGTTTTTT. It yields the protein CASSELTGELFF. The full variable domain, with the rest looked up from reference TRBV2 and TRBJ2-2, is EPEVTQTPSHQVTQMGQEVILRCVPISNHLYFYWYRQILGQKVEFLVSFYNNEISEKSEIFDDQFSVERPDGSNFTLKIRSTKLEDSAMYFCASSELTGELFFGEGSRLTVL.

Judged by abundance, this clonotype is medium-sized (0.01 to 0.1%). V usage is TRBV7-6 and J usage is TRBJ2-7, with 9 positions matching TRBD2. Germline loops: CDR1 SGHVS, CDR2 FNYEAQ. V was clipped by 5 bases and J by 0 bases; unmatched bases: 5. The CDR3 has 15 amino acids. Here the CDR3 DNA reads TGTGCCAGCAGCGTAACTAGCGGGCGCTCCTACGAGCAGTACTTC. Translated, it gives CASSVTSGRSYEQYF. The whole variable domain, filled in from reference TRBV7-6 and TRBJ2-7, reads GAGVSQSPRYKVTKRGQDVALRCDPISGHVSLYWYRQALGQGPEFLTYFNYEAQQDKSGLPNDRFSAERPEGSISTLTIQRTEQRDSAMYRCASSVTSGRSYEQYFGPGTRLTVT.